A selection of T cell receptor beta chains follows, all from one sample in a study of OX40 agonist ivuxolimab in advanced cancers. TCRdb keeps only in-frame clones here, not all; method: immunoSEQ multiplex PCR. In the table there are about 61,000 clones, around 86% of which are singletons. Material: CD4+ or CD8+ T cells sorted from blood, obtained in a trial of the OX40 agonist ivuxolimab. These receptors were collected from an adult with an advanced solid tumor such as melanoma, head and neck, liver or kidney cancer. The CDR3 runs from the conserved cysteine through the conserved F or W. Each record gives: J gene, clone size, V gene, D gene, CDR3 DNA, CDR3 protein. The D gene is left open where the match is weak. The listing skips clone size in some rows; elsewhere it reads once, few, many or a size class.

J gene: TRBJ1-2; clone size: -; V gene: TRBV18; D gene: TRBD1; CDR3 DNA: TGTGCCAGCTCACCACCCGCTGGGACAGACTATGGCTACACCTTC; CDR3 protein: CASSPPAGTDYGYTF
J gene: TRBJ2-5; clone size: -; V gene: TRBV7-3; D gene: TRBD2; CDR3 DNA: TGTGCCAGCAGCTTGGGAGGGGCCCGGGAGACCCAGTACTTC; CDR3 protein: CASSLGGARETQYF
J gene: TRBJ2-5; clone size: -; V gene: TRBV7-9; D gene: -; CDR3 DNA: TGTGCCAGCAGCTGGATGGGGGAGACCCAGTACTTC; CDR3 protein: CASSWMGETQYF
J gene: TRBJ2-7; clone size: once; V gene: TRBV6-5; D gene: -; CDR3 DNA: TGTGCCAGCAGGCCAGGGAGGAACTACGAGCAGTACTTC; CDR3 protein: CASRPGRNYEQYF
J gene: TRBJ1-2; clone size: -; V gene: TRBV2; D gene: -; CDR3 DNA: TGTGCCAGTACTAGGTCTAACTATGGCTACACCTTC; CDR3 protein: CASTRSNYGYTF
J gene: TRBJ1-2; clone size: -; V gene: TRBV9; D gene: -; CDR3 DNA: TGTGCCAGCAGCGTAGGGCTAGGATTCCATGGCTACACCTTC; CDR3 protein: CASSVGLGFHGYTF
J gene: TRBJ1-5; clone size: -; V gene: TRBV18; D gene: -; CDR3 DNA: TGTGCCAGCTCACCCCAAGATGCCAGGGCAAACTCGCCCCAGCATTTT; CDR3 protein: CASSPQDARANSPQHF
J gene: TRBJ2-3; clone size: -; V gene: TRBV5-5; D gene: -; CDR3 DNA: TGTGCCAGCACCCATATGCCCAGGGGCGCTAAGTATTTT; CDR3 protein: CASTHMPRGAKYF
J gene: TRBJ1-6; clone size: once; V gene: TRBV9; D gene: -; CDR3 DNA: TGTGCCAGCAGCGTACTATGGGAAGGTTCACCCCTCCACTTT; CDR3 protein: CASSVLWEGSPLHF
J gene: TRBJ1-6; clone size: -; V gene: TRBV18; D gene: -; CDR3 DNA: TGTGCCAGCTCACCAGATACAAGATCACCCCTCCACTTT; CDR3 protein: CASSPDTRSPLHF
J gene: TRBJ2-5; clone size: -; V gene: TRBV5-1; D gene: -; CDR3 DNA: TGCGCCAGCAGCCCTTCGGGGGGCGCGGAAGAGACCCAGTACTTC; CDR3 protein: CASSPSGGAEETQYF
J gene: TRBJ1-5; clone size: -; V gene: TRBV6-1; D gene: -; CDR3 DNA: TGTGCCAGCAGTGAAGGGGGGTTGGGCAATCAGCCCCAGCATTTT; CDR3 protein: CASSEGGLGNQPQHF
J gene: TRBJ1-4; clone size: -; V gene: TRBV6-1; D gene: -; CDR3 DNA: TGTGCCAGCAGTCCAGTCCAGTCAAATAATGAAAAACTGTTTTTT; CDR3 protein: CASSPVQSNNEKLFF
J gene: TRBJ2-1; clone size: -; V gene: TRBV7-7; D gene: -; CDR3 DNA: TGTGCCAGCAGCAGGGTACAGGGCCCGGGGGAGCAGTTCTTC; CDR3 protein: CASSRVQGPGEQFF
J gene: TRBJ2-3; clone size: -; V gene: TRBV9; D gene: -; CDR3 DNA: TGTGCCAGCACCCTAAGTGGGGGGATAGATACGCAGTATTTT; CDR3 protein: CASTLSGGIDTQYF
J gene: TRBJ1-5; clone size: -; V gene: TRBV11-2; D gene: -; CDR3 DNA: TGTGCCAGCAGCCATCCTGGAAGCAATCAGCCCCAGCATTTT; CDR3 protein: CASSHPGSNQPQHF
J gene: TRBJ2-4; clone size: -; V gene: TRBV5-1; D gene: -; CDR3 DNA: TGCGCCAGCAGCGGATATGAGGGTCCGGTAAACATTCAGTACTTC; CDR3 protein: CASSGYEGPVNIQYF
J gene: TRBJ2-1; clone size: -; V gene: TRBV9; D gene: TRBD2; CDR3 DNA: TGTGCCAGCAGCGTAGCTCTTGGGGCGGGGGGTTTCAATGAGCAGTTCTTC; CDR3 protein: CASSVALGAGGFNEQFF
J gene: TRBJ2-7; clone size: -; V gene: TRBV6-1; D gene: -; CDR3 DNA: TGTGCCAGCAGTGTAGGGGTGGGGCAGTACTTC; CDR3 protein: CASSVGVGQYF
J gene: TRBJ1-1; clone size: -; V gene: TRBV2; D gene: TRBD1; CDR3 DNA: TGTGCCAGCAGTCGGGACAGGGGGGCGGGCACTGAAGCTTTCTTT; CDR3 protein: CASSRDRGAGTEAFF
J gene: TRBJ1-3; clone size: -; V gene: TRBV7-8; D gene: -; CDR3 DNA: TGTGCCAGCAGCTTAGAGCGGGGCAGGAACACCATATATTTT; CDR3 protein: CASSLERGRNTIYF
J gene: TRBJ2-4; clone size: -; V gene: TRBV2; D gene: TRBD1; CDR3 DNA: TGTGCCAGCAGTGGACAGGGGGTGTTAAACATTCAGTACTTC; CDR3 protein: CASSGQGVLNIQYF